The source of this T cell receptor (beta chain) is a study of cytomegalovirus exposure and HLA in healthy donors. About the study: Tens of millions of unique TCR sequences came from HLA-typed donors in an early release. Points from the study as a whole: Data from an earlier analysis indicated that most TCR beta V segments were productive either about 90% or about 30% of the time. Relative to the approximately 700-donor mean, N-insertions were reportedly fewer in an Asian-associated ancestry cluster in a later analysis. Analyses of presence/absence relied on an assumption of roughly uniform sequencing depth across donors.

Researchers ran the PCR with 60 Vbeta and 13 Jbeta primers. The data were produced by immunoSEQ multiplex PCR, yet TCRdb's version contains in-frame clones alone and is incomplete. This table holds about 160,000 clones, 65% to 80% found once. Comments on this clone: Its antigen is currently unknown.

The origin of this receptor is a man younger than 30 in good health and CMV-seropositive. Specimen: PBMCs.

As DNA, the CDR3 is TGTGCCAGCAGTGAAGGGGCCTGGGAGGGAAACATTCAGTACTTC. Amino acid sequence: CASSEGAWEGNIQYF. The chain is built from TRBV25-1 and TRBJ2-4; 7 bases match TRBD2. Germline CDR1 and CDR2: MGHDK and SYGVNS. The CDR3 loop spans 15 amino acids. With 2 bases clipped from V and 6 bases from J, the junction kept 7 bases outside the gene matches.